The rows below give T cell receptor beta chains drawn from one sample of a study of T cells in tumors after PD-1 blockade. Sequencing used immunoSEQ multiplex PCR; TCRdb keeps in-frame clones, though not all of them. Counted here are around 35,000 clones, 55% to 80% occurring once; the ten biggest clones make up around two fifths. Sequenced material: PBMCs, taken after anti-PD-1 treatment. The source of these receptors is a human donor with basal cell carcinoma. Both conserved end residues are part of each CDR3. The D gene is left open where the match is weak. A row's size may be missing; if present it is once, few, many or a size class.

D: -; V: TRBV6-6; J: TRBJ1-1; size: -; CDR3: CASRVVPEQAFF; DNA: TGTGCCAGCAGGGTCGTCCCCGAGCAGGCTTTCTTT
D: -; V: TRBV20-1; J: TRBJ2-7; size: few; CDR3: CSAREFREQYF; DNA: TGCAGTGCTAGGGAGTTTAGGGAGCAGTACTTC
D: TRBD1; V: TRBV19; J: TRBJ1-1; size: -; CDR3: CASSPGTGGRAEAFF; DNA: TGTGCCAGTAGTCCTGGGACAGGGGGTCGTGCTGAAGCTTTCTTT
D: -; V: TRBV7-2; J: TRBJ1-1; size: -; CDR3: CASSYADNTEAFF; DNA: TGTGCCAGCAGCTATGCCGACAACACTGAAGCTTTCTTT
D: -; V: TRBV5-1; J: TRBJ1-1; size: -; CDR3: CASSSRGGTVPLHMNTEAFF; DNA: TGCGCCAGCAGCTCCAGGGGCGGCACCGTACCCCTCCACATGAACACTGAAGCTTTCTTT
D: -; V: TRBV7-8; J: TRBJ2-1; size: -; CDR3: CASSQLMEWAGNEQFF; DNA: TGTGCCAGCAGCCAATTAATGGAGTGGGCCGGCAATGAGCAGTTCTTC
D: -; V: TRBV7-2; J: TRBJ1-1; size: -; CDR3: CASSPLGAPSEAFF; DNA: TGTGCCAGCAGCCCCCTCGGGGCCCCCTCTGAAGCTTTCTTT
D: -; V: TRBV7-9; J: TRBJ2-5; size: -; CDR3: CASIPWGAGETQYF; DNA: TGTGCCAGCATCCCCTGGGGGGCCGGGGAGACCCAGTACTTC
D: -; V: TRBV24-1; J: TRBJ2-5; size: -; CDR3: CATRDRRETQYF; DNA: TGTGCCACCAGGGACAGACGGGAGACCCAGTACTTC
D: TRBD1; V: TRBV29-1; J: TRBJ1-2; size: -; CDR3: CSVEFYRGGYTF; DNA: TGCAGCGTTGAGTTCTACAGGGGAGGCTACACCTTC
D: TRBD1; V: TRBV6-6; J: TRBJ2-7; size: -; CDR3: CASSYGDRAAYEQYF; DNA: TGTGCCAGCAGTTACGGGGACAGGGCGGCCTACGAGCAGTACTTC
D: -; V: TRBV2; J: TRBJ1-6; size: few; CDR3: CASSELANSPLHF; DNA: TGTGCCAGCAGTGAATTGGCGAATTCACCCCTCCACTTT
D: -; V: TRBV30; J: TRBJ2-7; size: -; CDR3: CAWGDFTYEQYF; DNA: TGTGCCTGGGGGGACTTTACCTACGAGCAGTACTTC
D: TRBD2; V: TRBV9; J: TRBJ2-7; size: -; CDR3: CASSAGTSVYEQYF; DNA: TGTGCCAGCAGCGCAGGGACTAGCGTCTACGAGCAGTACTTC
D: -; V: TRBV7-2; J: TRBJ1-2; size: -; CDR3: CASSLEAAQGRGYTF; DNA: TGTGCCAGCAGCTTAGAAGCCGCGCAGGGAAGGGGCTACACCTTC
D: TRBD2; V: TRBV3-1/TRBV3-2; J: TRBJ2-2; size: -; CDR3: CASSQQAGGSTGELFF; DNA: TGTGCCAGCAGCCAACAAGCGGGGGGAAGCACCGGGGAGCTGTTTTTT
D: -; V: TRBV5-4; J: TRBJ2-1; size: -; CDR3: CASSLELVTYNEQFF; DNA: TGTGCCAGCAGCTTGGAACTAGTGACCTACAATGAGCAGTTCTTC
D: TRBD1; V: TRBV7-9; J: TRBJ2-1; size: -; CDR3: CASSLAGTGGPHQGQFF; DNA: TGTGCCAGCAGCTTAGCGGGGACAGGGGGTCCCCACCAGGGGCAGTTCTTC
D: -; V: TRBV28; J: TRBJ1-6; size: -; CDR3: CASRETRESSPLHF; DNA: TGTGCCAGCAGGGAGACCAGGGAGAGTTCACCCCTCCACTTT
D: -; V: TRBV5-1; J: TRBJ2-7; size: few; CDR3: CASSFLGGTYEQYF; DNA: TGCGCCAGCAGCTTTTTAGGGGGAACCTACGAGCAGTACTTC
D: -; V: TRBV3-1/TRBV3-2; J: TRBJ1-5; size: -; CDR3: CASSLTTGNQPQHF; DNA: TGTGCCAGCAGCCTCACTACAGGGAATCAGCCCCAGCATTTT
D: -; V: TRBV7-2; J: TRBJ2-1; size: -; CDR3: CASRSSPGNNEQFF; DNA: TGTGCCAGCAGATCTAGTCCGGGGAACAATGAGCAGTTCTTC
D: -; V: TRBV28; J: TRBJ2-7; size: -; CDR3: CASSTDGSYEQYF; DNA: TGTGCCAGCAGCACGGACGGCTCCTACGAGCAGTACTTC
D: TRBD2; V: TRBV5-1; J: TRBJ2-7; size: many; CDR3: CASSLERGYEQYF; DNA: TGCGCCAGCAGCTTGGAGCGGGGCTACGAGCAGTACTTC
D: TRBD1; V: TRBV27; J: TRBJ1-6; size: -; CDR3: CASSSGQRNSPLHF; DNA: TGTGCCAGCAGTTCGGGACAGAGAAATTCACCCCTCCACTTT
D: -; V: TRBV5-1; J: TRBJ2-2; size: -; CDR3: CASSLGWSTGELFF; DNA: TGCGCCAGCAGCTTGGGTTGGAGCACCGGGGAGCTGTTTTTT
D: -; V: TRBV10-3; J: TRBJ2-2; size: once; CDR3: CAISVLAPGELFF; DNA: TGTGCCATCAGTGTGCTAGCGCCCGGGGAGCTGTTTTTT
D: TRBD1; V: TRBV5-4; J: TRBJ2-6; size: -; CDR3: CASSQGQGANVLTF; DNA: TGTGCCAGCAGCCAGGGACAGGGGGCCAACGTCCTGACTTTC
D: -; V: TRBV6-5; J: TRBJ2-1; size: -; CDR3: CASSYSILTIYNEQFF; DNA: TGTGCCAGCAGTTACTCTATCCTTACCATTTACAATGAGCAGTTCTTC
D: TRBD1; V: TRBV19; J: TRBJ1-4; size: few; CDR3: CASSLLQGAIGKLFF; DNA: TGTGCCAGTAGCCTCCTACAGGGGGCTATAGGAAAACTGTTTTTT
D: TRBD2; V: TRBV7-2; J: TRBJ2-3; size: -; CDR3: CASRPTSGGSDTQYF; DNA: TGTGCCAGCAGGCCGACTAGCGGGGGGTCAGATACGCAGTATTTT
D: TRBD2; V: TRBV3-1/TRBV3-2; J: TRBJ2-7; size: few; CDR3: CASSQGSSGGTYEQYF; DNA: TGTGCCAGCAGCCAAGGGTCTAGCGGGGGGACCTACGAGCAGTACTTC
D: -; V: TRBV11-3; J: TRBJ2-7; size: -; CDR3: CASSLAIHEQYF; DNA: TGTGCCAGCAGCTTAGCAATCCACGAGCAGTACTTC
D: -; V: TRBV24-1; J: TRBJ1-2; size: -; CDR3: CATSDSGRGYTF; DNA: TGTGCCACCAGTGACTCAGGGAGGGGCTACACCTTC
D: -; V: TRBV9; J: TRBJ2-3; size: -; CDR3: CASSAPPGLTSTDTQYF; DNA: TGTGCCAGCAGCGCACCCCCGGGGCTGACTAGCACAGATACGCAGTATTTT
D: -; V: TRBV7-2; J: TRBJ1-6; size: -; CDR3: CASSLAPGARNSPLHF; DNA: TGTGCCAGCAGCTTAGCGCCAGGGGCACGTAATTCACCCCTCCACTTT
D: -; V: TRBV27; J: TRBJ2-3; size: -; CDR3: CASTSRERFTDTQYF; DNA: TGTGCCAGCACCTCTAGGGAGCGGTTCACAGATACGCAGTATTTT
D: TRBD1; V: TRBV13; J: TRBJ2-2; size: once; CDR3: CASSPPGQGSFRELFF; DNA: TGTGCCAGCAGCCCCCCGGGACAGGGCTCATTCCGGGAGCTGTTTTTT
D: -; V: TRBV29-1; J: TRBJ2-6; size: -; CDR3: CSVEGDSGANVLTF; DNA: TGCAGCGTTGAGGGGGACTCTGGGGCCAACGTCCTGACTTTC
D: -; V: TRBV5-1; J: TRBJ2-3; size: -; CDR3: CASKISTDTQYF; DNA: TGCGCCAGCAAGATAAGCACAGATACGCAGTATTTT
D: -; V: TRBV3-1/TRBV3-2; J: TRBJ1-1; size: -; CDR3: CASSRTENTEAFF; DNA: TGTGCCAGCAGCCGGACCGAGAACACTGAAGCTTTCTTT
D: -; V: TRBV5-6; J: TRBJ2-2; size: -; CDR3: CASSHRQSFSTGELFF; DNA: TGTGCCAGCAGCCATAGACAGTCATTCTCCACCGGGGAGCTGTTTTTT
D: TRBD1; V: TRBV4-3; J: TRBJ1-4; size: -; CDR3: CASSHGTANEKLFF; DNA: TGCGCCAGCAGCCATGGGACAGCGAATGAAAAACTGTTTTTT
D: -; V: TRBV7-9; J: TRBJ1-3; size: -; CDR3: CASSLSGNSGNTIYF; DNA: TGTGCCAGCAGCTTATCGGGTAACTCTGGAAACACCATATATTTT
D: TRBD2; V: TRBV19; J: TRBJ2-1; size: -; CDR3: CASSIPTVTGGEQFF; DNA: TGTGCCAGTAGTATACCGACAGTAACGGGGGGTGAGCAGTTCTTC
D: -; V: TRBV6-5; J: TRBJ1-4; size: -; CDR3: CASRGTGGSEKLFF; DNA: TGTGCCAGCAGGGGTACGGGGGGCTCTGAAAAACTGTTTTTT
D: -; V: TRBV9; J: TRBJ2-1; size: -; CDR3: CASSASGAPYNEQFF; DNA: TGTGCCAGCAGCGCCTCAGGAGCCCCCTACAATGAGCAGTTCTTC
D: TRBD2; V: TRBV5-4; J: TRBJ2-3; size: -; CDR3: CASSDPSGGARDTQYF; DNA: TGTGCCAGCAGCGACCCTAGCGGGGGGGCCCGGGATACGCAGTATTTT
D: TRBD2; V: TRBV7-8; J: TRBJ2-7; size: -; CDR3: CASSPLTSIHEQYF; DNA: TGTGCCAGCAGCCCCCTGACTAGCATCCACGAGCAGTACTTC
D: -; V: TRBV27; J: TRBJ2-2; size: -; CDR3: CASSLSMGVGGGELFF; DNA: TGTGCCAGCAGTTTATCGATGGGGGTCGGTGGCGGGGAGCTGTTTTTT
D: TRBD2; V: TRBV7-2; J: TRBJ2-6; size: -; CDR3: CASSYGLAGGAGANVLTF; DNA: TGCGCCAGCAGCTACGGACTAGCGGGGGGGGCAGGGGCCAACGTCCTGACTTTC
D: -; V: TRBV30; J: TRBJ1-5; size: -; CDR3: CAWSLDGRENQPQHF; DNA: TGTGCCTGGAGTCTAGATGGACGGGAGAATCAGCCCCAGCATTTT
D: TRBD1; V: TRBV3-1/TRBV3-2; J: TRBJ2-3; size: -; CDR3: CASSQARGDRGRGTQYF; DNA: TGTGCCAGCAGCCAAGCTCGGGGGGACAGGGGTAGGGGAACGCAGTATTTT
D: -; V: TRBV28; J: TRBJ2-5; size: -; CDR3: CASSRDTRKGAQYF; DNA: TGTGCCAGCAGCCGGGACACAAGAAAGGGGGCCCAGTACTTC
D: -; V: TRBV5-4; J: TRBJ2-5; size: -; CDR3: CASSLEYQETQYF; DNA: TGTGCCAGCAGCTTGGAGTACCAAGAGACCCAGTACTTC
D: -; V: TRBV3-1/TRBV3-2; J: TRBJ2-5; size: -; CDR3: CASSQDRRGEETQYF; DNA: TGTGCCAGCAGCCAAGATCGGCGAGGAGAAGAGACCCAGTACTTC
D: -; V: TRBV4-2; J: TRBJ1-6; size: many; CDR3: CASSQDRGGVGNSPLHF; DNA: TGTGCCAGCAGCCAAGATAGAGGGGGAGTAGGGAATTCACCCCTCCACTTT